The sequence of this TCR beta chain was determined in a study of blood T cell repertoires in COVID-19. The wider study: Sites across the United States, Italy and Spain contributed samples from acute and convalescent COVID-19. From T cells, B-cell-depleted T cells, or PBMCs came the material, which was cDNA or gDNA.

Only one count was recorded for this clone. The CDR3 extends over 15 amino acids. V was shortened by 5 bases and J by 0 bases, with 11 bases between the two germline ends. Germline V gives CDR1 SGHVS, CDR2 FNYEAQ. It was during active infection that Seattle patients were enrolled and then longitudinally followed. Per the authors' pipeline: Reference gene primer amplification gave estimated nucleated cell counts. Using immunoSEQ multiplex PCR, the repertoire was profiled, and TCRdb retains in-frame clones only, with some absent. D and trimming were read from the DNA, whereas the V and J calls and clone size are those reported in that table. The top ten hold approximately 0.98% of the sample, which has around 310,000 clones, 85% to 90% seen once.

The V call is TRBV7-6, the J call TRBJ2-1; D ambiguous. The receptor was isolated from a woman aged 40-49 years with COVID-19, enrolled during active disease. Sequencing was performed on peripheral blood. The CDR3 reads CASSRSWSSYNEQFF. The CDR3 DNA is TGTGCCAGCAGCCGATCTTGGAGCTCCTACAATGAGCAGTTCTTC.